The rows below give T cell receptor beta chains drawn from one sample of a study of T cell responses to AZD1222 COVID-19 vaccine. Libraries were prepared by immunoSEQ multiplex PCR; TCRdb keeps only in-frame clonotypes and omits some of them. The sample yields just under 80,000 clones, 92% seen once. The sequencing used peripheral blood, collected 28 days after the second AZD1222 dose. Receptors originate from an adult who received the AZD1222 COVID-19 vaccine. Both conserved end residues are part of each CDR3. A D gene is named only where the DNA matches it firmly. Only part of the rows carry a size: once, few, many, or a class if the clone is expanded.

D	size	length	V	J	DNA	CDR3
-	few	14	TRBV5-6	TRBJ1-4	TGTGCCAGCAGCTCCGGACCTCAAGGTGAAAAACTGTTTTTT	CASSSGPQGEKLFF
TRBD2	-	16	TRBV14	TRBJ2-1	TGTGCCAGCAGCCCTCCCCCTAGCGGGAGACGGAATGAGCAGTTCTTC	CASSPPPSGRRNEQFF
TRBD2	-	18	TRBV3-1/TRBV3-2	TRBJ2-1	TGTGCCAGCAGCCACCTTGGACTAGCGGGAGGGCATTACAATGAGCAGTTCTTC	CASSHLGLAGGHYNEQFF
TRBD1	-	18	TRBV30	TRBJ1-4	TGTGCCTGGAGTTCCGACAGGGGAAAACCGGCAACTAATGAAAAACTGTTTTTT	CAWSSDRGKPATNEKLFF
TRBD2	-	19	TRBV15	TRBJ2-1	TGTGCCACCAGCAGTCCACCTCTAATCGGGGGGAGCTCCTACAATGAGCAGTTCTTC	CATSSPPLIGGSSYNEQFF
TRBD1	-	13	TRBV5-6	TRBJ2-7	TGTGCCAGCAGCCGCGACAGGGGGCACGAGCAGTACTTC	CASSRDRGHEQYF
TRBD1	-	11	TRBV5-1	TRBJ1-1	TGCGCCAGCAGCAAGGGACAGGAAGCTTTCTTT	CASSKGQEAFF
-	-	16	TRBV19	TRBJ1-6	TGTGCCAGTACCACCGGGGAGGGTTTTAAAAATTCACCCCTCCACTTT	CASTTGEGFKNSPLHF
TRBD2	few	16	TRBV5-6	TRBJ2-7	TGTGCCAGCAGCTTGGCCTTGGCTAGCGGAGGCTACGAGCAGTACTTC	CASSLALASGGYEQYF
TRBD1	-	18	TRBV27	TRBJ1-1	TGTGCCAGCAGTTTTGTATCCGGGACAGGGGGCTTGAACACTGAAGCTTTCTTT	CASSFVSGTGGLNTEAFF
-	-	14	TRBV7-7	TRBJ2-3	TGTGCCAGCAGCCTGGGGACGGACACAGATACGCAGTATTTT	CASSLGTDTDTQYF
TRBD1	-	12	TRBV29-1	TRBJ2-7	TGCAGCGTCGCCGGGACAGGGGGCCAGCAGTACTTC	CSVAGTGGQQYF
-	-	14	TRBV5-1	TRBJ1-2	TGCGCCAGCCGGCCCCCGCAGACTAACTATGGCTACACCTTC	CASRPPQTNYGYTF
-	-	16	TRBV5-1	TRBJ1-2	TGCGCCAGCAGCTTGGCTATGGGGGTGTCGGGAAGGAGCTACACCTTC	CASSLAMGVSGRSYTF
TRBD1	-	13	TRBV30	TRBJ2-7	TGTGCCTGGAGTGGACAGGGAACCTACGAGCAGTACTTC	CAWSGQGTYEQYF
-	-	15	TRBV19	TRBJ1-5	TGTGCCAGTAGCCCGGGGGGTGGGGGTTATCAGCCCCAGCATTTT	CASSPGGGGYQPQHF
TRBD2	-	14	TRBV10-2	TRBJ2-7	TGCGCCAGCACCGGCCACGCGGGGGGCTACGAGCAGTACTTC	CASTGHAGGYEQYF